Each of the 4 T cell receptor beta chains below was sequenced from the same sample in a study of human thymus T cells. This table comes from immunoSEQ multiplex PCR, and its TCRdb copy is limited to in-frame clones, with some not included. The data hold 35,000 to 55,000 clones, with around 94% observed a single time. Sequencing was carried out using blood. The source is a boy under two years old with a congenital heart defect but otherwise immunologically healthy.

The chain couples TRBV6-1 to TRBJ2-5; TRBD2 aligns across 8 bases. The assigned J gene may be wrong: the sequence end matches TRBJ2-7 better. This CDR3 is 16 amino acids long. Germline values: CDR1 MNHNS, CDR2 SASEGT. The CDR3 DNA reads as TGTGCCAGCAGTGAAGCTTCAGCGGGGGCAGGCTACGAGCAGTACTTC. Protein: CASSEASAGAGYEQYF.

CDR3 coding DNA: TGTGCCAGCAGTTACACCCCCAGGGGAGGGGGAGCTTTCTTT. Amino acid sequence: CASSYTPRGGGAFF. V is TRBV6-5 and J is TRBJ1-1, with D possibly TRBD1 on 6 matching bases. The CDR3 is made up of 14 amino acids. V was shortened by 2 bases and J by 10 bases, with 17 bases between the two germline ends. Germline V gene sequence: CDR1 MNHEY, CDR2 SVGAGI.

This rearrangement joins TRBV5-3 to TRBJ1-1; D gene ambiguous. TRBV5-3 is an ORF; its function is uncertain. The CDR3 runs 13 residues. Trimming pared 2 bases from V and 1 base from J, leaving 6 bases between. The CDR3 DNA reads TGTGCCAGAAGCTTTGGCAGGAACACTGAAGCTTTCTTT. This sequence encodes CARSFGRNTEAFF.

The rearrangement joins TRBV15 to TRBJ1-6, with no clear D. Trimming removed 8 bases from V and 8 bases from J, with 13 bases in between. CDR1 is LNHNV and CDR2 is YYDKDF in the germline V gene (reference sequence). This CDR3 comprises 13 residues. The CDR3 region is CATASSVDSPLHF. CDR3 DNA: TGTGCCACCGCGTCATCAGTGGATTCACCCCTCCACTTT. The variable domain in full, with the rest retrieved from reference TRBV15 and TRBJ1-6, is DAMVIQNPRYQVTQFGKPVTLSCSQTLNHNVMYWYQQKSSQAPKLLFHYYDKDFNNEADTPDNFQSRRPNTSFCFLDIRSPGLGDTAMYLCATASSVDSPLHFGNGTRLTVT.